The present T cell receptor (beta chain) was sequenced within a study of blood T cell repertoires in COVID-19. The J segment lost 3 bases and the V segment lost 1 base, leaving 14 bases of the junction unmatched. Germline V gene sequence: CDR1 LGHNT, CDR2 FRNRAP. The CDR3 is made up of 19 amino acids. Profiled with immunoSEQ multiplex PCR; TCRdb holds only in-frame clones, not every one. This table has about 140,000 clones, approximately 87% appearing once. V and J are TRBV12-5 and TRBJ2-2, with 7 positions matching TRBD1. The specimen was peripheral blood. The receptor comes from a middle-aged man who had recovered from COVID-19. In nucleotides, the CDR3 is TGTGCTAGTGGTTTGGGCCATAAACAGGGGTCCCTTCACACCGGGGAGCTGTTTTTT. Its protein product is CASGLGHKQGSLHTGELFF.